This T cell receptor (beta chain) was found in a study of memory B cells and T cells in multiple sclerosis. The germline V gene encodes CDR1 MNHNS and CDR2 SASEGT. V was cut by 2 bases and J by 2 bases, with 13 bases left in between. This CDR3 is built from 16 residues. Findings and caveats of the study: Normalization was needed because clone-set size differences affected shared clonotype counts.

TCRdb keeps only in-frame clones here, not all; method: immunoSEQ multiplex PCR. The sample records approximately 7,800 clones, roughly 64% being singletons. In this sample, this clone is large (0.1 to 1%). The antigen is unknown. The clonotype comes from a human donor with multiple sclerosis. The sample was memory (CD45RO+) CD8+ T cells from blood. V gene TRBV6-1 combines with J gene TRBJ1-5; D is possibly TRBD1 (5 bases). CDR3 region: CASSESIAGGNQPQHF. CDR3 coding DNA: TGTGCCAGCAGTGAATCAATAGCGGGGGGCAATCAGCCCCAGCATTTT.